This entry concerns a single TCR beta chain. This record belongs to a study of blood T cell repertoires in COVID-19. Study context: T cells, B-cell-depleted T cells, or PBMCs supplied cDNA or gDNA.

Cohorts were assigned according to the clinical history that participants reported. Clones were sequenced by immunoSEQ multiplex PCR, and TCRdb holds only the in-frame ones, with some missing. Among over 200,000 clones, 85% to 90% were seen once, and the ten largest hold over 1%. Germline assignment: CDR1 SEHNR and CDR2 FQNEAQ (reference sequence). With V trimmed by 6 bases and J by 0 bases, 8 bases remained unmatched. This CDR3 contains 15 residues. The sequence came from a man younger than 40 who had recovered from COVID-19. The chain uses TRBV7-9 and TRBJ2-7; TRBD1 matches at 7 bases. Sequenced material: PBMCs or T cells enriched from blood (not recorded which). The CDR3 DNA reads TGTGCCAGCAGTCACCCGGACAGGCCCTCCTACGAGCAGTACTTC. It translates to CASSHPDRPSYEQYF.